The 3 T cell receptor beta chains given below trace back to one sample, sequenced in a study of cytomegalovirus exposure and HLA in healthy donors. PCR amplification relied on 60 Vbeta primers (plus 13 Jbeta primers). The protocol was immunoSEQ multiplex PCR, while the TCRdb copy is restricted to in-frame clones and leaves out a portion. This sample has some 220,000 clones, with around 78% found just once. The sample was PBMCs. The source of these receptors is a boy between 5 and 17 years old in good health and CMV-seronegative.

This clone has only one observation. This chain connects TRBV7-2 to TRBJ2-7; D perhaps matches TRBD2 (6 bases). Germline-derived CDR1 and CDR2 are SGHTA and FQGNSA. Trimming took off 6 bases at V and 6 bases at J, with 21 bases between the two ends. CDR3 length equals 15 residues. The CDR3 spells CASRLASGASGEQYF. The CDR3 DNA reads as TGTGCCAGCAGACTAGCCAGCGGAGCCTCGGGCGAGCAGTACTTC. The full variable domain, rest sourced from reference TRBV7-2 and TRBJ2-7, is GAGVSQSPSNKVTEKGKDVELRCDPISGHTALYWYRQSLGQGLEFLIYFQGNSAPDKSGLPSDRFSAERTGGSVSTLTIQRTQQEDSAVYLCASRLASGASGEQYFGPGTRLTVT.

The rearrangement joins TRBV11-2 to TRBJ1-1; TRBD1 agrees at 7 bases. V shed 1 base, J shed 1 base, and the junction held 12 bases outside the gene matches. The CDR3 totals 18 residues. Germline V gene data show CDR1 as SGHAT and CDR2 as FQNNGV. CDR3 DNA: TGTGCCAGCAGCTTAGTCTCCCCCCACAGGGGCACGAACACTGAAGCTTTCTTT. This codes for CASSLVSPHRGTNTEAFF. The full variable domain, rest sourced from reference TRBV11-2 and TRBJ1-1, is EAGVAQSPRYKIIEKRQSVAFWCNPISGHATLYWYQQILGQGPKLLIQFQNNGVVDDSQLPKDRFSAERLKGVDSTLKIQPAKLEDSAVYLCASSLVSPHRGTNTEAFFGQGTRLTVV.

The chain has TRBV25-1 and TRBJ1-6; D is unclear. CDR3 size: 15 residues. The V gene lost 1 base and the J gene lost 8 bases, with 12 bases spanning the gap. Germline loops: CDR1 MGHDK, CDR2 SYGVNS. Here the CDR3 reads CASSESTFFDSPLHF. The CDR3, as DNA: TGTGCCAGCAGTGAATCGACATTTTTTGATTCACCCCTCCACTTT.